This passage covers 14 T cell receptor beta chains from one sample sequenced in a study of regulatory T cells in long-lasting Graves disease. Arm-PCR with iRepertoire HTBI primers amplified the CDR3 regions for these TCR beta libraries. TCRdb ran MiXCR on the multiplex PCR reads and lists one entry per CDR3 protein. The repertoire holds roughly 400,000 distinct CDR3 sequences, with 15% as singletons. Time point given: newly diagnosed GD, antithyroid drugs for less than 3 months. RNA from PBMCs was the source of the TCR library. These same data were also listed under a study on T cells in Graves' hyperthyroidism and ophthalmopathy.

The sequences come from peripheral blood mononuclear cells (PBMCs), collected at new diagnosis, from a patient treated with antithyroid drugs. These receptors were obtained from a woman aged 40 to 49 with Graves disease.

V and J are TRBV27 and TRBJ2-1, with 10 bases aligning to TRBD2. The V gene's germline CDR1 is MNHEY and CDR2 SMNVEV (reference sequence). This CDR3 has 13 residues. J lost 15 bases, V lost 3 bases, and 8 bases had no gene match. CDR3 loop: CASSFQREGRGFF. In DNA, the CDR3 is TGTGCCAGCAGTTTCCAGCGGGAGGGCCGGGGGTTCTTC.

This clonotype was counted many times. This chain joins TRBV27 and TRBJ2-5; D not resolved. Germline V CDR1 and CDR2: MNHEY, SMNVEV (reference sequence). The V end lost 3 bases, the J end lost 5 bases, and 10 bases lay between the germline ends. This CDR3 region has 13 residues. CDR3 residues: CASSFSRFETQYF. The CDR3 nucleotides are TGTGCCAGCAGTTTTTCCAGATTCGAGACCCAGTACTTC.

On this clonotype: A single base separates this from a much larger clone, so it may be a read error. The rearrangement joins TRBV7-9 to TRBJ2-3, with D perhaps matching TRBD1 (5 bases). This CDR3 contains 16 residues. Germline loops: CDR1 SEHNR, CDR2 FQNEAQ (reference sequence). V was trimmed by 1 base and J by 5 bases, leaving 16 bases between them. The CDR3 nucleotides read TGTGCCAGCAGCTTAGGGACCGCCTGGGGCAAAGATACGCAGTATTTT. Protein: CASSLGTAWGKDTQYF.

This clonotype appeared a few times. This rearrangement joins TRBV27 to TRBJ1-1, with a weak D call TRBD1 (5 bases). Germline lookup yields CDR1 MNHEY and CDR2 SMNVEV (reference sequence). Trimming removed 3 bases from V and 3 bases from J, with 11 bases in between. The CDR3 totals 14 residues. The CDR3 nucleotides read TGTGCCAGCAGTTTCCGGGGGTTTGACACTGAAGCTTTCTTT. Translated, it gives CASSFRGFDTEAFF.

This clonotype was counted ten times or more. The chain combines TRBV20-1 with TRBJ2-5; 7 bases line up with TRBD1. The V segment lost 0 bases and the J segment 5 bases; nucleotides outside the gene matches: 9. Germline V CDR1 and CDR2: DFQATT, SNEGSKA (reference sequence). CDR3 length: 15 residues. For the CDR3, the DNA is TGCAGTGCTAGAGATGTAGGACAGGTGGGCGAGACCCAGTACTTC. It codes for CSARDVGQVGETQYF.

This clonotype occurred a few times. The CDR3: CASAGLTEAFF. DNA of the CDR3: TGTGCCAGCGCAGGGCTCACTGAAGCTTTCTTT. The chain links TRBV28 to TRBJ1-1, with D perhaps TRBD1 (5 bases). This CDR3 region has 11 residues. Between the trimmed V and J ends, which lost 8 bases and 4 bases, there was a span of 8 bases. CDR1 is MDHEN, CDR2 SYDVKM, per germline.

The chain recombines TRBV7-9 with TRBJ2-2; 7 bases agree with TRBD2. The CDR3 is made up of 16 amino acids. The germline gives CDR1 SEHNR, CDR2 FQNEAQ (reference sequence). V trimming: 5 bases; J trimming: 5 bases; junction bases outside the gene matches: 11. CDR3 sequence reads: CASSAGLTPRTGELFF. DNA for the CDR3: TGTGCCAGCAGCGCGGGACTAACCCCGCGAACCGGGGAGCTGTTTTTT.

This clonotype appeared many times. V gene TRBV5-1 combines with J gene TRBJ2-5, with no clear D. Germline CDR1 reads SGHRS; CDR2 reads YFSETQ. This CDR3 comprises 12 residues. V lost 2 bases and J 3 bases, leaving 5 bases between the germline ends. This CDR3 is CASSLTEETQYF. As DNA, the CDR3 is TGCGCCAGCAGCTTAACAGAAGAGACCCAGTACTTC. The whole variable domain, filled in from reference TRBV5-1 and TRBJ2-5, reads KAGVTQTPRYLIKTRGQQVTLSCSPISGHRSVSWYQQTPGQGLQFLFEYFSETQRNKGNFPGRFSGRQFSNSRSEMNVSTLELGDSALYLCASSLTEETQYFGPGTRLLVL.

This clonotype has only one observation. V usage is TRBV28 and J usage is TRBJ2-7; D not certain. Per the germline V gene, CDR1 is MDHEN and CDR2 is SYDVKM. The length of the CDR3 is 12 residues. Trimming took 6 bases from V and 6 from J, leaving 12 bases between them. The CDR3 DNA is TGTGCCAGCAGCCCCTCTAGAGTCGAGCAGTACTTC. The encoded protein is CASSPSRVEQYF.

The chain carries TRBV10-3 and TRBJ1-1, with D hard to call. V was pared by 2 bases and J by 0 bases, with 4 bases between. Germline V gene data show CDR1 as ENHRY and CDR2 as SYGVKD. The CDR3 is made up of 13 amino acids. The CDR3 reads CAISELMNTEAFF. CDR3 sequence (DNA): TGTGCCATCAGTGAGCTGATGAACACTGAAGCTTTCTTT.

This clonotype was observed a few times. The CDR3 here is CASSLEGWSNQPQHF. The CDR3, as DNA: TGTGCCAGCAGCTTGGAGGGATGGAGCAATCAGCCCCAGCATTTT. This chain joins TRBV5-5 and TRBJ1-5; the D is unclear. The germline CDR1 and CDR2 sequences are SGHKS and YYEKEE (reference sequence). The CDR3 totals 15 residues. V lost 0 bases and J lost 1, with 8 bases in between.

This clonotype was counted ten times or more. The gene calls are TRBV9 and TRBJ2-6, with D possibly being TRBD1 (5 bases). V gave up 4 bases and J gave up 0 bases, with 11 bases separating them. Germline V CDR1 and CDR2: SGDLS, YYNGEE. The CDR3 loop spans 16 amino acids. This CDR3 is CASSPPGFSGANVLTF. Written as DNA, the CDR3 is TGTGCCAGCAGCCCCCCAGGGTTCTCTGGGGCCAACGTCCTGACTTTC.

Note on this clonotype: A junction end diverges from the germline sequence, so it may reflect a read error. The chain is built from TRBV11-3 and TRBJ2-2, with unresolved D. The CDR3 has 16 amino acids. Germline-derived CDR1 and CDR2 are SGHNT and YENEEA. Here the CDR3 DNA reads TGTGCCCGCAGCTTAGATCTCGTGATGAACACCGGGGAGCTGTTTTTT. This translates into CARSLDLVMNTGELFF. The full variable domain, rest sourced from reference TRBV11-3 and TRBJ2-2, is EAGVVQSPRYKIIEKKQPVAFWCNPISGHNTLYWYLQNLGQGPELLIRYENEEAVDDSQLPKDRFSAERLKGVDSTLKIQPAELGDSAVYLCARSLDLVMNTGELFFGEGSRLTVL.

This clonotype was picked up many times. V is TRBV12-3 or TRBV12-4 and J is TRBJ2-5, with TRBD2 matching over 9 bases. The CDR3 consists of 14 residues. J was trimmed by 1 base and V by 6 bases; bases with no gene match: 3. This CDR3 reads CASRLAGLQETQYF. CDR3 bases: TGTGCCAGCAGGCTAGCGGGACTCCAAGAGACCCAGTACTTC.